This TCR beta chain was sequenced in a study of human T cells and chemical hapten exposure. Study context: In the roughly 24-week study, patients were dosed weekly with diphenylcyclopropenone on the scalp throughout.

Regarding time point: patch test 1, 2 weeks after DPC sensitization. Indicated treatment: therapeutic diphenylcyclopropenone sensitization with weekly scalp DPC. Blood was drawn before each patch test was applied. Within the library, unique molecular identifiers were attached to each individual cDNA molecule. MiXCR, applied by TCRdb to the RACE reads, yields one record per CDR3 protein. The sample lists about 57,000 distinct CDR3 sequences, 9.3% seen once, with about an eighth in the top ten. This CDR3 has 14 residues. Trimming removed 5 bases from V and 3 bases from J; junction bases left unmatched: 7. Germline V gene data show CDR1 as DFQATT and CDR2 as SNEGSKA (reference sequence).

V and J are TRBV20-1 and TRBJ2-7; 10 bases fit TRBD1. The sequence was collected from a woman aged 40 to 55 with alopecia areata. Some clones in this sample may be carry-over from other donors' samples. The sequencing here drew on whole blood, taken in connection with sensitization to the hapten diphenylcyclopropenone (DPC). The CDR3 reads CSAVGDRGYYEQYF. CDR3 DNA: TGCAGTGCTGTGGGGGACAGGGGATACTACGAGCAGTACTTC.